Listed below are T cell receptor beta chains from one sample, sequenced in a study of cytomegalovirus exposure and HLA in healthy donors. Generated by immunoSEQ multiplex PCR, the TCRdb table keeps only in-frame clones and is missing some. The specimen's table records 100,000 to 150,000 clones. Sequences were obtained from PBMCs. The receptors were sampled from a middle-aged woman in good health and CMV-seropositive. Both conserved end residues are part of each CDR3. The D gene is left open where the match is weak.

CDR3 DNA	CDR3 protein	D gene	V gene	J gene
TGCAGTCTTAGCGGGAACTACGAGCAGTACTTC	CSLSGNYEQYF	TRBD2	TRBV20-1	TRBJ2-7
TGTGCCAGCAGTCCTCTATTCCCCGCAGATACGCAGTATTTT	CASSPLFPADTQYF	.	TRBV28	TRBJ2-3
TGTGCCAGCAGCGTGAGACCGGACAGGAACACTGAAGCTTTCTTT	CASSVRPDRNTEAFF	.	TRBV9	TRBJ1-1
TGTGCCAGCAGCTTGGGAGGGGAGGCTTTCTACGAGCAGTACTTC	CASSLGGEAFYEQYF	TRBD2	TRBV11-1	TRBJ2-7
TGTGCCAGCTCACCAAGGGGGACAGGGGGCCACGAGCAGTACTTC	CASSPRGTGGHEQYF	TRBD1	TRBV18	TRBJ2-7
TGTGCCAGCAGCCGAGCGGGCTCGAGGGTCTATGGCTACACCTTC	CASSRAGSRVYGYTF	.	TRBV7-9	TRBJ1-2
TGTGCCAGCAGTGAAGCCCGCCGACTCGGGAGTGAGCAGTTCTTC	CASSEARRLGSEQFF	.	TRBV6-1	TRBJ2-1
TGTGCCAGCTCACCGCTGACAGGAAGCACCTACGAGCAGTACTTC	CASSPLTGSTYEQYF	.	TRBV18	TRBJ2-7
TGTGCCAGCAGCTTACTAAGCGGGAGGGTGAGCACCGGGGAGCTGTTTTTT	CASSLLSGRVSTGELFF	TRBD2	TRBV7-3	TRBJ2-2
TGTGCCAGCAGCTTGTGGTCGCAGGGGGCAGACCAGTACTTC	CASSLWSQGADQYF	TRBD1	TRBV5-6	TRBJ2-5
TGTGCCAGCAGCGGACCCAACAACAGGGGACGGGGATCACCCCTCCACTTT	CASSGPNNRGRGSPLHF	TRBD1	TRBV13	TRBJ1-6
TGTGCCAGCAGTTTGGGGCGGGGGTATTACGAGCAGTACTTC	CASSLGRGYYEQYF	TRBD2	TRBV27	TRBJ2-7
TGCGCCAGCAGCCATGGGACTAGAACCGAGACCCAGTACTTC	CASSHGTRTETQYF	TRBD2	TRBV4-3	TRBJ2-5
TGTGCCAGCAGCTCTAGGGCTAGCGCGTACAATGAGCAGTTCTTC	CASSSRASAYNEQFF	.	TRBV5-4	TRBJ2-1
TGTGCCAGCAGCCTTAGCGACGGGGGGGATACGCAGCATTTT	CASSLSDGGDTQHF	.	TRBV6-5	TRBJ1-5
TGTGCCTGGTATTTAGCGTCGAACAATGAGCAGTTCTTC	CAWYLASNNEQFF	.	TRBV30	TRBJ2-1
TGTGCCAGCAGTGGACAGGGGTACGAGCAGTACTTC	CASSGQGYEQYF	TRBD1	TRBV6-1	TRBJ2-7
TGTGCCAGCGGGGAGGGGGTCTACAATGAGCAGTTCTTC	CASGEGVYNEQFF	.	TRBV7-3	TRBJ2-1
TGCGCCAGCAGCCAAGATCGGGAGGGCCCTTTGTATGAGCAGTTCTTC	CASSQDREGPLYEQFF	TRBD2	TRBV4-3	TRBJ2-1
TGTGCCAGCAGTGAATATGGGTCCAGGGACACTCGCACAGATACGCAGTATTTT	CASSEYGSRDTRTDTQYF	.	TRBV25-1	TRBJ2-3
TGTGCCAGTAGTGGGGGACTAGCGGGAGGTTTGCAGTACTTC	CASSGGLAGGLQYF	TRBD2	TRBV19	TRBJ2-7
TGTGCCAGCAGCTTAATATGGACAGGACATCAGCCCCAGCATTTT	CASSLIWTGHQPQHF	TRBD1	TRBV7-3	TRBJ1-5
TGTGCCAGCAGCTTGGAAGCGGGCCCCAAGCACGAGCAGTACTTC	CASSLEAGPKHEQYF	.	TRBV5-4	TRBJ2-7
TGTGCCAGCAGCCAAGGCGTGGACACCGCTAATGAAAAACTGTTTTTT	CASSQGVDTANEKLFF	.	TRBV4-2	TRBJ1-4
TGTGCCAGCAGTGCTCTAAGGGGGACTAGCGGGATTTACGAGCAGTACTTC	CASSALRGTSGIYEQYF	TRBD2	TRBV2	TRBJ2-7